Below are 10 T cell receptor beta chains sequenced from a single sample in a study of blood T cell repertoires in COVID-19. TCRdb's copy holds only in-frame clones and misses some; the assay was immunoSEQ multiplex PCR. Here the sample spans almost 250,000 clones, about 89% being singletons. Sample: PBMCs or T cells enriched from blood (not recorded which). The receptors derive from a woman aged 30 to 39 who had recovered from COVID-19.

This chain joins TRBV6-5 and TRBJ2-7, with a possible D match to TRBD2 (6 bases). V was shortened by 7 bases and J by 2 bases, with 15 bases between the two germline ends. The CDR3 spans 14 residues. Looked up from germline, CDR1 is MNHEY and CDR2 is SVGAGI. CDR3 in amino acids: CASISWTGAYEQYF. Here the CDR3 DNA reads TGTGCCAGCATAAGTTGGACGGGGGCCTACGAGCAGTACTTC.

The gene calls are TRBV3-1 (or the pseudogene TRBV3-2) and TRBJ1-1; D gene ambiguous. Germline V gives CDR1 LGHDT, CDR2 YNNKEL (reference sequence). Trimming took off 6 bases at V and 1 base at J, with 9 bases between the two ends. This CDR3 comprises 13 residues. DNA of the CDR3: TGTGCCAGCAGATTGAGACAGAACACTGAAGCTTTCTTT. Translation: CASRLRQNTEAFF.

The CDR3 region has the DNA TGTGCCAGCAGTGAACGGGACTCATGGGAACTACACGAGCAGTACTTC. Protein: CASSERDSWELHEQYF. V and J are TRBV6-1 and TRBJ2-7; TRBD2 is a possible D gene (6 bases). Germline V lookup: CDR1 MNHNS, CDR2 SASEGT. V lost 2 bases and J 5 bases, leaving 19 bases between the germline ends. This CDR3 contains 16 residues.

This rearrangement joins TRBV28 to TRBJ2-1; no reliable D call. The CDR3 totals 11 residues. The V end lost 5 bases, the J end lost 4 bases, and 3 bases lay between the germline ends. CDR1 and CDR2 (germline): MDHEN, SYDVKM. CDR3 coding DNA: TGTGCCAGCAGTCCATACAATGAGCAGTTCTTC. It yields the protein CASSPYNEQFF. Using reference TRBV28 and TRBJ2-1 for the parts outside the CDR3, the full variable domain is DVKVTQSSRYLVKRTGEKVFLECVQDMDHENMFWYRQDPGLGLRLIYFSYDVKMKEKGDIPEGYSVSREKKERFSLILESASTNQTSMYLCASSPYNEQFFGPGTRLTVL.

This clone has just a few counts. The chain couples TRBV4-3 to TRBJ2-2; 9 nucleotides line up with TRBD1. With V trimmed by 4 bases and J by 6 bases, 6 bases remained unmatched. The CDR3 has 15 amino acids. Germline CDR1 and CDR2: LGHNA and YSLEER. CDR3 loop: CASSPGQGMPGELFF. CDR3 nucleotide sequence: TGCGCCAGCAGCCCCGGACAGGGGATGCCCGGGGAGCTGTTTTTT.

This chain's CDR3 is CSAMYTGELFF. CDR3 in DNA: TGCAGCGCCATGTACACCGGGGAGCTGTTTTTT. V usage is TRBV29-1 and J usage is TRBJ2-2; the D is unclear. The CDR3 contains 11 residues. The germline V gene has CDR1 SQVTM and CDR2 ANQGSEA. The V and J ends lost 7 bases and 3 bases respectively, with 6 bases between them.

The chain combines TRBV19 with TRBJ2-5, with D perhaps TRBD2 (5 bases). Trimming shortened V by 1 base and J by 1 base, and 10 bases separated the two germline ends. This CDR3 spans 15 amino acids. Germline values: CDR1 LNHDA, CDR2 SQIVND (reference sequence). Written as DNA, the CDR3 is TGTGCCAGTAGTATAGGAAGCCGGGGCCAAGAGACCCAGTACTTC. It yields the protein CASSIGSRGQETQYF. Based on the CDR3 plus reference TRBV19 and TRBJ2-5, the full variable domain is DGGITQSPKYLFRKEGQNVTLSCEQNLNHDAMYWYRQDPGQGLRLIYYSQIVNDFQKGDIAEGYSVSREKKESFPLTVTSAQKNPTAFYLCASSIGSRGQETQYFGPGTRLLVL.

This clone was seen just once. This chain links TRBV4-1 with TRBJ2-3; TRBD2 might be the D (5 bases). The V and J ends lost 4 bases and 0 bases respectively, with 14 bases between them. This CDR3 region has 16 residues. CDR1 is MGHRA and CDR2 is YSYEKL in the germline V gene. The CDR3 DNA sequence: TGCGCCAGCAGCCCACTTCCGCTAGCAAGCACAGATACGCAGTATTTT. It yields the protein CASSPLPLASTDTQYF.

The rearrangement joins TRBV5-3 to TRBJ1-5; D perhaps matches TRBD1 (6 bases). TRBV5-3 is an open reading frame, and its role is uncertain. The V gene lost 0 bases and the J gene lost 3 bases, with 7 bases spanning the gap. There are 14 residues in the CDR3. The CDR3 DNA reads TGTGCCAGAAGCTTGGGGGACACCAATCAGCCCCAGCATTTT. Protein sequence: CARSLGDTNQPQHF.

The rearrangement joins TRBV19 to TRBJ1-5; 7 nucleotides match TRBD1. The ends lost 7 bases at V and 0 bases at J; junction bases unmatched: 6. CDR1 is LNHDA and CDR2 is SQIVND in the germline V gene (reference sequence). This CDR3 spans 15 amino acids. In DNA, the CDR3 is TGTGCCAGTACCCAACAGGGGCGTAGCAATCAGCCCCAGCATTTT. It yields the protein CASTQQGRSNQPQHF.